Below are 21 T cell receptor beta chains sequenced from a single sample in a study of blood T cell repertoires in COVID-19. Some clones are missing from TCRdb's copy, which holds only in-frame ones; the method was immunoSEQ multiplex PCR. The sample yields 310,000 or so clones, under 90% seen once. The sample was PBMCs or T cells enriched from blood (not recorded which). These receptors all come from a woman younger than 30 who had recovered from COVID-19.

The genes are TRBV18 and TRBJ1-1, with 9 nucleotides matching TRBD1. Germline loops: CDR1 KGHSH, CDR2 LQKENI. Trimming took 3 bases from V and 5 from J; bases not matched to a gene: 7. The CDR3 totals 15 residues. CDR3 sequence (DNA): TGTGCCAGCTCACCCTGGACAGGGGAAGGGACTGAAGCTTTCTTT. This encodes CASSPWTGEGTEAFF.

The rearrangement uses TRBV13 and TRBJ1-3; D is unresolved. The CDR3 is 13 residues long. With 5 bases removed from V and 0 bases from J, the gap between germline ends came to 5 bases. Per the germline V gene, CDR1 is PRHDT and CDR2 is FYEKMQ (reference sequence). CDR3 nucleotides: TGTGCCAGCAGCGGGCCCTCTGGAAACACCATATATTTT. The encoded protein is CASSGPSGNTIYF.

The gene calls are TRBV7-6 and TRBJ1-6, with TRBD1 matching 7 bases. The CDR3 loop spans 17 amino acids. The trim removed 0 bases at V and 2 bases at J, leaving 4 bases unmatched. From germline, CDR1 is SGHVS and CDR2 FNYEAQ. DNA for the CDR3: TGTGCCAGCAGCTTAGCCGGACAGGATACCTATAATTCACCCCTCCACTTT. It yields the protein CASSLAGQDTYNSPLHF.

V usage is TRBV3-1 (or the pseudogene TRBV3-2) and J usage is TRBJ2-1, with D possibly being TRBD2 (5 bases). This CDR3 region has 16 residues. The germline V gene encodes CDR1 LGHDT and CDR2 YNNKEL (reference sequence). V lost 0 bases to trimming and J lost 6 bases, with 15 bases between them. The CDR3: CASSQDYRGNRNEQFF. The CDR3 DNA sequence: TGTGCCAGCAGCCAAGATTACAGAGGGAATCGCAATGAGCAGTTCTTC.

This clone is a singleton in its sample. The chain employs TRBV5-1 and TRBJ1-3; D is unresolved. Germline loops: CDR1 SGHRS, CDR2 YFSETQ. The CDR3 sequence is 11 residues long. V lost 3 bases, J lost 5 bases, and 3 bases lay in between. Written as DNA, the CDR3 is TGCGCCAGCAGCTATAGAAACACCATATATTTT. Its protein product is CASSYRNTIYF.

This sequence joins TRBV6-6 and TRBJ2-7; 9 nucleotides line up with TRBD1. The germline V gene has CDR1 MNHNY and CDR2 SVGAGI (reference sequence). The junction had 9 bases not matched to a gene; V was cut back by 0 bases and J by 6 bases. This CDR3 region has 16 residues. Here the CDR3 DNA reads TGTGCCAGCAGTTACTCGAATATCGACAGGGGGGCCGAGCAGTACTTC. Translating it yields CASSYSNIDRGAEQYF.

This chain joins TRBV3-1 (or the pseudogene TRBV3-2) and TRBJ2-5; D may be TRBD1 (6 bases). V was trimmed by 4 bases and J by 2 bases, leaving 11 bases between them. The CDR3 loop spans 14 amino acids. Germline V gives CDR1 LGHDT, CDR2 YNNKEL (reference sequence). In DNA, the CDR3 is TGTGCCAGCAGCCCGCGGACAGATCAAGAGACCCAGTACTTC. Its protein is CASSPRTDQETQYF.

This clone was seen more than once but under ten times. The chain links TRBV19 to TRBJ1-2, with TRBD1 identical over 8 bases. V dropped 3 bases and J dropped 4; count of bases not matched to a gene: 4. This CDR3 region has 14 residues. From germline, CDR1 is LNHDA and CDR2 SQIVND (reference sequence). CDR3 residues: CASSMDREAYGYTF. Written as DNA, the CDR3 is TGTGCCAGTAGTATGGACAGGGAGGCCTATGGCTACACCTTC.

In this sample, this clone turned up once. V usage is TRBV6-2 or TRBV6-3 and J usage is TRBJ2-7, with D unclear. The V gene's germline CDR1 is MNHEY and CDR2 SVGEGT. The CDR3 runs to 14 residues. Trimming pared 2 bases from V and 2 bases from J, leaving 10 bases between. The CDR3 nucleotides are TGTGCCAGCAGTTACGTTGCGTCCACCTACGAGCAGTACTTC. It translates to CASSYVASTYEQYF.

The CDR3 region has the DNA TGCGCCAGCAGCCAAGACGAGGGACAAAGCAATGAGCAGTTCTTC. It codes for CASSQDEGQSNEQFF. The rearrangement joins TRBV4-1 to TRBJ2-1; weak D call: TRBD1 (6 bases). CDR3 length: 15 amino acids. V gave up 0 bases and J gave up 6 bases, with 12 bases separating them. Per the germline V gene, CDR1 is MGHRA and CDR2 is YSYEKL.

The CDR3 DNA reads TGTGCCAGTACCCTGGAACAGAGGGTCCGCTCTGGGGCCAACGTCCTGACTTTC. This gives the protein CASTLEQRVRSGANVLTF. The chain carries TRBV19 and TRBJ2-6; D may be TRBD2 (5 bases). CDR1 and CDR2 from the germline V gene are LNHDA and SQIVND (reference sequence). This CDR3 is built from 18 residues. Trimming stripped 7 bases from V and 0 bases from J, with 19 bases between.

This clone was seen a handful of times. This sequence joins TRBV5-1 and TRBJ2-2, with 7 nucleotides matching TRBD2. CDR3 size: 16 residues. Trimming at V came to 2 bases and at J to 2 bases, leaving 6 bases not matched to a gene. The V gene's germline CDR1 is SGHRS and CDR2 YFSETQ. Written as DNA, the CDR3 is TGCGCCAGCAGCTTAGTGGCTAGCGGAAACACCGGGGAGCTGTTTTTT. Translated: CASSLVASGNTGELFF.

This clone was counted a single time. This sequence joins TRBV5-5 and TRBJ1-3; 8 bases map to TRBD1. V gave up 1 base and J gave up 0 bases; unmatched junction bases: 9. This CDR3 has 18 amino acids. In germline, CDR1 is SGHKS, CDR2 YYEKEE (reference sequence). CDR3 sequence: CASSLSLTGAVSGNTIYF. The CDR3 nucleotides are TGTGCCAGCAGCTTGTCATTGACAGGGGCTGTCTCTGGAAACACCATATATTTT.

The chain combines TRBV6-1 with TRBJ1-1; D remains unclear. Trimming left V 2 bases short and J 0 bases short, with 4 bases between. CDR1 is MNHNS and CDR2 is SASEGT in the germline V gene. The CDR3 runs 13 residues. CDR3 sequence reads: CASSETMNTEAFF. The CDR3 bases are TGTGCCAGCAGTGAAACTATGAACACTGAAGCTTTCTTT.

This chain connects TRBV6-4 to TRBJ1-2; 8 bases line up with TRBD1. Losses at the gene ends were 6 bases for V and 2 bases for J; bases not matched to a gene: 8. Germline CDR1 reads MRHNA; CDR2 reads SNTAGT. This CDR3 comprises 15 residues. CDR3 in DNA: TGTGCCAGCAGGAAGACAGGGGTGGGGAACTATGGCTACACCTTC. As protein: CASRKTGVGNYGYTF.

CDR3 nucleotide sequence: TGTGCCAGCTTACAGGGGATCCACTATGGCTACACCTTC. Protein product: CASLQGIHYGYTF. The chain carries TRBV18 and TRBJ1-2, with 7 positions matching TRBD1. CDR1 and CDR2 from the germline V gene are KGHSH and LQKENI. V was clipped by 7 bases and J by 3 bases; unmatched bases: 5. The CDR3 runs 13 residues.

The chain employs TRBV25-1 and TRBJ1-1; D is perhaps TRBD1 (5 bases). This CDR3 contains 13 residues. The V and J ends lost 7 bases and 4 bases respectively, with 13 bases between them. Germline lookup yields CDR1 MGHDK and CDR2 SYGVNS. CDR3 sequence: CASKSSRATEAFF. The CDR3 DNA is TGTGCCAGCAAATCGAGCAGGGCCACTGAAGCTTTCTTT.

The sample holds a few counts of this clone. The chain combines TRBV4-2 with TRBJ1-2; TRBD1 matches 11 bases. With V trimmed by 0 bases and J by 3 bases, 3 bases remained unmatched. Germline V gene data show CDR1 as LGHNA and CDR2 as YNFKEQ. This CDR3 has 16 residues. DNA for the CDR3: TGTGCCAGCAGCCAAGACGGACAGGGGGCGTACTATGGCTACACCTTC. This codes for CASSQDGQGAYYGYTF.

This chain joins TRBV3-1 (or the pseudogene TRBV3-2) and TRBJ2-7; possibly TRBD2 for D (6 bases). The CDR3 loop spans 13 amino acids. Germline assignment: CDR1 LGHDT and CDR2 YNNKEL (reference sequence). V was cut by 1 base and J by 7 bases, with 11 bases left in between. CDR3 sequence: CASSQGSGREQYF. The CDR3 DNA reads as TGTGCCAGCAGCCAAGGCTCAGGGAGGGAGCAGTACTTC.

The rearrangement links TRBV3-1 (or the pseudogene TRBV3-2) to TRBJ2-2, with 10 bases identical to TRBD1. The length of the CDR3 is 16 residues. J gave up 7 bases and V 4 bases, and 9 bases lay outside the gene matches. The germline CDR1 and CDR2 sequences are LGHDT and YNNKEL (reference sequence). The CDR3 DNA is TGTGCCAGCAGCCCGTCGGACAGGGGGAGGAGCGGGGAGCTGTTTTTT. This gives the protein CASSPSDRGRSGELFF.

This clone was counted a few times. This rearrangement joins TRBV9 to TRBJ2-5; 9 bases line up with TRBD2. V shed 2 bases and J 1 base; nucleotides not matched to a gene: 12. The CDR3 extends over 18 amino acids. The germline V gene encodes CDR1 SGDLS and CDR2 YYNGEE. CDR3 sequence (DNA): TGTGCCAGCAGCGTGGAAACCGGGACTAGCCTTACCCAAGAGACCCAGTACTTC. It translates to CASSVETGTSLTQETQYF.